The present T cell receptor (beta chain) was sequenced within a study of blood T cell repertoires in COVID-19. TCRdb keeps only in-frame clones here, not all; method: immunoSEQ multiplex PCR. The sample contains fewer than 250,000 clones, 80% to 90% of which appear only once. V lost 5 bases and J lost 4, with 11 bases in between. Germline CDR1 SGHAT, CDR2 FQNNGV. CDR3 size: 13 residues. This chain connects TRBV11-2 to TRBJ1-2; D not certain. The source is a woman aged 40 to 50 who had been exposed to COVID-19. Sequencing was done on a sample of PBMCs or T cells enriched from blood (not recorded which). CDR3 sequence: CASSLGPIYGYTF. DNA of the CDR3: TGTGCCAGCAGCCTAGGGCCGATCTATGGCTACACCTTC.